This is a list of T cell receptor beta chains from one sample in a study of T cell repertoires in cytomegalovirus infection. TCRdb analysed the reads with MiXCR anew, one entry per CDR3 protein. The data contain approximately 500,000 distinct CDR3 sequences, around 11% of them seen just once; the ten biggest clones take up roughly a tenth. The sample taken for sequencing was PBMCs. These receptors all come from a human donor in good health (CMV status not recorded). Some clones in this sample may be carry-over from other donors' samples. Both conserved end residues are part of each CDR3. Fields, in order: D gene, V gene, J gene, clone size, CDR3 protein, CDR3 DNA. A D gene is named only where the DNA matches it firmly. Not all rows give a size; the values are once, few, many and, for expanded clones, a class.

D gene: .; V gene: TRBV7-9; J gene: TRBJ2-7; clone size: few; CDR3 protein: CASSSERPTAGASYEQYF; CDR3 DNA: TGTGCCAGCAGCTCCGAGAGACCGACGGCCGGGGCCTCCTACGAGCAGTACTTC
D gene: .; V gene: TRBV12-3/TRBV12-4; J gene: TRBJ1-5; clone size: many; CDR3 protein: CASSLGGDQPQHF; CDR3 DNA: TGTGCCAGCAGCTTAGGCGGGGATCAGCCCCAGCATTTT
D gene: .; V gene: TRBV14; J gene: TRBJ1-2; clone size: many; CDR3 protein: CASSQSLGDLSDGYTF; CDR3 DNA: TGTGCCAGCAGCCAATCATTAGGAGATCTCAGCGATGGCTACACCTTC
D gene: TRBD2; V gene: TRBV10-3; J gene: TRBJ2-5; clone size: many; CDR3 protein: CAISGSGGPSEETQYF; CDR3 DNA: TGTGCCATCAGTGGGAGCGGGGGGCCCTCGGAAGAGACCCAGTACTTC
D gene: TRBD1; V gene: TRBV9; J gene: TRBJ2-7; clone size: few; CDR3 protein: CASSPPDRPDEQYF; CDR3 DNA: TGTGCCAGCAGCCCACCGGACAGGCCTGACGAGCAGTACTTC
D gene: .; V gene: TRBV7-2; J gene: TRBJ1-5; clone size: many; CDR3 protein: CASSLVSASNQPQHF; CDR3 DNA: TGTGCCAGCAGCTTAGTGTCGGCTAGCAATCAGCCCCAGCATTTT
D gene: TRBD1; V gene: TRBV5-5; J gene: TRBJ2-2; clone size: few; CDR3 protein: CASRATGGTGELFF; CDR3 DNA: TGTGCCAGCAGAGCGACAGGGGGCACCGGGGAGCTGTTTTTT
D gene: .; V gene: TRBV5-1; J gene: TRBJ1-1; clone size: few; CDR3 protein: CASSFQVGDTEAFF; CDR3 DNA: TGCGCCAGCAGCTTCCAGGTTGGGGACACTGAAGCTTTCTTT
D gene: TRBD2; V gene: TRBV27; J gene: TRBJ2-4; clone size: many; CDR3 protein: CASSSSTSGKNIQYF; CDR3 DNA: TGTGCCAGCAGTTCCTCGACTAGCGGCAAAAACATTCAGTACTTC
D gene: .; V gene: TRBV3-1; J gene: TRBJ1-6; clone size: few; CDR3 protein: CASSRGTSPLHF; CDR3 DNA: TGTGCCAGCAGCCGGGGGACGTCACCCCTCCACTTT
D gene: .; V gene: TRBV29-1; J gene: TRBJ2-3; clone size: .; CDR3 protein: CSLEVAGTDTQYF; CDR3 DNA: TGCAGCTTGGAAGTAGCCGGTACAGATACGCAGTATTTT
D gene: .; V gene: TRBV19; J gene: TRBJ2-7; clone size: many; CDR3 protein: CASSRARGADYYEQYF; CDR3 DNA: TGTGCCAGTAGTAGGGCGCGGGGAGCAGATTACTACGAGCAGTACTTC